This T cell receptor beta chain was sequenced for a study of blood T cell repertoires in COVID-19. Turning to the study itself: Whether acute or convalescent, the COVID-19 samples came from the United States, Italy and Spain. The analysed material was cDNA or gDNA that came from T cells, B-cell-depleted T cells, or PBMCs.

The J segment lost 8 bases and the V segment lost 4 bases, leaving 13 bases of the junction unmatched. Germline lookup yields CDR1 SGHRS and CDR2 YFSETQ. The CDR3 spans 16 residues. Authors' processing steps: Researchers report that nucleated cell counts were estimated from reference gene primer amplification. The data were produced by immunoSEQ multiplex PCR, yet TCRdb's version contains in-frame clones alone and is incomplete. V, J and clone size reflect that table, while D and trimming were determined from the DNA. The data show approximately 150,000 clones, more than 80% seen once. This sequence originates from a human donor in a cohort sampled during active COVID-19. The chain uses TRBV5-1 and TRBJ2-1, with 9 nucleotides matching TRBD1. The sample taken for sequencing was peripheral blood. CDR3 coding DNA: TGCGCCAGCAGCCCCCGTCCGGGACAGGGTATCGATGAGCAGTTCTTC. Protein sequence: CASSPRPGQGIDEQFF.